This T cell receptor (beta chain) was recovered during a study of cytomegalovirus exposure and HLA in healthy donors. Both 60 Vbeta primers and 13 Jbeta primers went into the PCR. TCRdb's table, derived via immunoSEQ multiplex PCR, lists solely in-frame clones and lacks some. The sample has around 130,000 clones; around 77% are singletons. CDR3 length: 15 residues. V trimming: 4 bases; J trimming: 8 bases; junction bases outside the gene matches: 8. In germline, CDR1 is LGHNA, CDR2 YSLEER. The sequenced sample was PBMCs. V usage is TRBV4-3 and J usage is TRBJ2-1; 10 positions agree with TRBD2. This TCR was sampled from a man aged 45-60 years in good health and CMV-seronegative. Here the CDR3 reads CASSLLAGGIDEQFF. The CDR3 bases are TGCGCCAGCAGCCTTTTAGCGGGAGGTATCGATGAGCAGTTCTTC.